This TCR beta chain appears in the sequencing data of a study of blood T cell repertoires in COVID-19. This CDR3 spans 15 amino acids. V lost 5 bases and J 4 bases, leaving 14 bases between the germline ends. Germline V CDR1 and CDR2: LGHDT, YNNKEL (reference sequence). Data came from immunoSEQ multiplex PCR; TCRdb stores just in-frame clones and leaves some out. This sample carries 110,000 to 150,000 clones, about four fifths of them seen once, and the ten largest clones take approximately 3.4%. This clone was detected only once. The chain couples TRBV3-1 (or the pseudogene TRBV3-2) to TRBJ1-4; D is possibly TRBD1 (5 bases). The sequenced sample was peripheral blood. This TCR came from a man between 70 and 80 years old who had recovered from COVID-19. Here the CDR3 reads CASSANRNLNEKLFF. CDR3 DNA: TGTGCCAGCAGCGCTAACAGGAACCTTAATGAAAAACTGTTTTTT.